Listed below are T cell receptor beta chains from one sample, sequenced in a study of cytomegalovirus exposure and HLA in healthy donors. Clones were sequenced by immunoSEQ multiplex PCR, and TCRdb holds only the in-frame ones, with some missing. The table shows 150,000 to 200,000 clones, with around 84% occurring only once. The sequenced material came from PBMCs. These receptors were collected from a man aged 40-49 years in good health and CMV-seropositive. The CDR3 runs from the conserved cysteine through the conserved F or W. Fields, in order: J gene, V gene, clone size, CDR3 length, CDR3 protein. Clone sizes are given selectively: once, few, many, or a class where the clone is expanded.

>TRBJ2-1|TRBV11-2|.|16
CASSLMAGSGYNEQFF
>TRBJ2-3|TRBV6-5|.|16
CASSYSWPGGTDTQYF
>TRBJ2-1|TRBV10-1|.|14
CAGPRTSGDNEQFF
>TRBJ2-7|TRBV7-7|once|13
CASSPGTGGQQYF
>TRBJ2-1|TRBV20-1|.|11
CSVSPYNEQFF
>TRBJ1-5|TRBV19|.|18
CASSVAAGGRRSNQPQHF
>TRBJ2-3|TRBV19|.|16
CASRPMRGKWADTQYF
>TRBJ2-1|TRBV7-9|.|17
CASSLGWGEGAHNEQFF
>TRBJ2-5|TRBV5-4|.|12
CASTRESGTQYF
>TRBJ1-1|TRBV9|.|14
CASSPLVAGTEAFF
>TRBJ2-7|TRBV20-1|.|11
CSARSSYEQYF
>TRBJ2-1|TRBV27|.|13
CASSPLGDSQQFF
>TRBJ2-7|TRBV4-1|.|16
CASSQVLLGSSYEQYF
>TRBJ1-2|TRBV19|.|16
CASSTATRQKNYGYTF
>TRBJ2-2|TRBV19|.|14
CASLPGRVPGELFF
>TRBJ2-7|TRBV5-1|.|16
CASSLMTSGSPYEQYF
>TRBJ1-3|TRBV29-1|once|14
CSVETRLTGNTIYF
>TRBJ2-2|TRBV7-3|.|15
CASSSGQGPTGELFF
>TRBJ1-5|TRBV19|few|14
CASSTGQGNQPQHF
>TRBJ2-6|TRBV5-1|.|19
CASSPRLLRETSGANVLTF
>TRBJ2-7|TRBV7-9|few|14
CASRPGGDTYEQYF
>TRBJ2-2|TRBV6-5|.|15
CASIRQSPQDGELFF
>TRBJ1-6|TRBV18|.|15
CASSPGRTDNSPLHF
>TRBJ1-1|TRBV18|.|15
CASSPPSGMNTEAFF
>TRBJ2-1|TRBV2|.|14
CASSGDSSYNEQFF
>TRBJ2-2|TRBV28|.|20
CASSPNLSGFRGTNTGELFF
>TRBJ2-2|TRBV11-3|.|13
CASSLASGGELFF
>TRBJ1-2|TRBV7-2|.|14
CASSWRQGDYGYTF
>TRBJ2-2|TRBV29-1|.|14
CSANSRDKGSELFF
>TRBJ2-5|TRBV7-6|.|12
CASSLRVETQYF
>TRBJ1-5|TRBV6-1|few|14
CASSPTGGLMPQHF
>TRBJ1-6|TRBV5-6|.|13
CASSLRGNSPLHF
>TRBJ2-1|TRBV6-6|.|16
CASSYALAGPYNEQFF
>TRBJ1-4|TRBV5-6|.|15
CASSSSQGDFVKLFF
>TRBJ1-5|TRBV2|.|13
CASRIEDRSPQHF